The present entry profiles one T cell receptor beta chain with its context. What it binds is unknown. The entry originates in a study of T cell responses to AZD1222 COVID-19 vaccine. Findings and limits, study-wide: Spike-specific TCR repertoires showed rising breadth and depth after two AZD1222 doses. Donors were chiefly white British, with a greater number of females, and clonal diversity was perhaps underestimated. Nearly half of unique spike-specific TCRs reportedly avoided B.1.351 and B.1.1.7 mutated regions. The study sampled repertoires only after the peak T cell response.

The CDR3 runs to 17 residues. Germline V CDR1 and CDR2: MNHEY, SVGEGT. V was pared by 0 bases and J by 5 bases, with 19 bases between. Method: immunoSEQ multiplex PCR; TCRdb's copy keeps in-frame clones and lacks some. The sample shows 50,000 to 60,000 clones, over 70% of them seen only once. Source: peripheral blood, taken on day 0 of AZD1222 vaccination. The rearrangement uses TRBV6-2 or TRBV6-3 and TRBJ1-1; D may be TRBD1 (5 bases). This clonotype was obtained from an adult in good health. The CDR3 protein is CASSYSSSSGWLTEAFF. CDR3 sequence (DNA): TGTGCCAGCAGTTACTCGAGTTCGTCAGGGTGGCTGACTGAAGCTTTCTTT.